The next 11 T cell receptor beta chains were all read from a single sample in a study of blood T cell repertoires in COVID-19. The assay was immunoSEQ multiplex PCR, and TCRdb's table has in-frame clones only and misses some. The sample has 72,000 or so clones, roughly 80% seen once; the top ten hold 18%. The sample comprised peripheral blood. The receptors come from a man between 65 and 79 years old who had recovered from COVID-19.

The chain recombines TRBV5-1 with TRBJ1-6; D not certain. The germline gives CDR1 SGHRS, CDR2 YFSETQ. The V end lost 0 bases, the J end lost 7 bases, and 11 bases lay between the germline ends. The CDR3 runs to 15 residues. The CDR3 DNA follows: TGCGCCAGCAGCTTGGAATCAGCGTTAAATTCACCCCTCCACTTT. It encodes CASSLESALNSPLHF.

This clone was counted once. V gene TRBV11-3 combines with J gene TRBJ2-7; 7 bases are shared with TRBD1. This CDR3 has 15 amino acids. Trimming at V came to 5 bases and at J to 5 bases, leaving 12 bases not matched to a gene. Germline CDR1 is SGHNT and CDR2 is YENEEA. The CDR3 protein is CASSPSKGGYHEQYF. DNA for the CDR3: TGTGCCAGCAGCCCAAGTAAAGGGGGCTATCACGAGCAGTACTTC.

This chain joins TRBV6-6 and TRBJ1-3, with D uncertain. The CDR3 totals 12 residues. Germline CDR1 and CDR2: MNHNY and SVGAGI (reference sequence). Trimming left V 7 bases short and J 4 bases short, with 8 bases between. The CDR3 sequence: CASIDSGNTIYF. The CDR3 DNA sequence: TGTGCCAGCATAGACTCCGGAAACACCATATATTTT.

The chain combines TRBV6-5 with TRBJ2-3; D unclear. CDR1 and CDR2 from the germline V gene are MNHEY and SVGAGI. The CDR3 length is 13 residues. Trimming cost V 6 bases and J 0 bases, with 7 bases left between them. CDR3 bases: TGTGCCAGCAGGGAGCCTAGCACAGATACGCAGTATTTT. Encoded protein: CASREPSTDTQYF.

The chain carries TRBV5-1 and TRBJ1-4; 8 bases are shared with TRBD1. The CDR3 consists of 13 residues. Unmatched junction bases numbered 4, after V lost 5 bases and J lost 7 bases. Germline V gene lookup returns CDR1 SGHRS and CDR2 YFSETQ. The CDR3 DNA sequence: TGCGCCAGCAGACAGGGGGGAGGTGAAAAACTGTTTTTT. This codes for CASRQGGGEKLFF.

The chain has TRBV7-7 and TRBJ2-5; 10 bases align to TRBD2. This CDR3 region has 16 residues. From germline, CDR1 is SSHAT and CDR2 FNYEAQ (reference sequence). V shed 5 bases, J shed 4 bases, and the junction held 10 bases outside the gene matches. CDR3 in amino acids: CASSGSGRGIGETQYF. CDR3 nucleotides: TGTGCCAGCAGCGGGAGCGGGAGGGGGATTGGAGAGACCCAGTACTTC.

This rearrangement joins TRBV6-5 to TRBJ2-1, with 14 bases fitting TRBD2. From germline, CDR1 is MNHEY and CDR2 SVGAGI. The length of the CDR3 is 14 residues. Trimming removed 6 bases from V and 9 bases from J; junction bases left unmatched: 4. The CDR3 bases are TGTGCCAGCAGGACTAGCGGGAGGGTCGCTGAGCAGTTCTTC. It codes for CASRTSGRVAEQFF.

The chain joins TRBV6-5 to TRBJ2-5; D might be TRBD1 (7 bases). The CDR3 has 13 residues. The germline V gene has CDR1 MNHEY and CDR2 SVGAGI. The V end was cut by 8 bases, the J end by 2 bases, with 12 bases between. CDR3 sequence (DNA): TGTGCCAGCGGAGGGGGCCGACAAGAGACCCAGTACTTC. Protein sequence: CASGGGRQETQYF.

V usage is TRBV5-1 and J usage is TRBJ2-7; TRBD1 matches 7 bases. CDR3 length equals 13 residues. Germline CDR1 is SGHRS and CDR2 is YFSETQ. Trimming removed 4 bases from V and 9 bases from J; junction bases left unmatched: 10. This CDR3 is CASSDRDSHLQYF. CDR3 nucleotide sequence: TGCGCCAGCAGCGACCGGGACAGTCACTTGCAGTACTTC.

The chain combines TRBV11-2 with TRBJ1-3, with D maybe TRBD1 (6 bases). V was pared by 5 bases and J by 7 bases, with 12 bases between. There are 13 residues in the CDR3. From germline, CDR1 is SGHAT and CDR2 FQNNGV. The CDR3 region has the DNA TGTGCCAGCAGCCCTTTACAGGGTAACACCATATATTTT. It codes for CASSPLQGNTIYF.

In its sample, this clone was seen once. The CDR3 is CASSYSSKTGPSNYEQYF. For the CDR3, the DNA is TGTGCCAGCAGTTACTCGAGTAAGACAGGCCCAAGCAACTACGAGCAGTACTTC. This chain uses TRBV6-2 or TRBV6-3 with TRBJ2-7, with D perhaps matching TRBD1 (6 bases). The CDR3 length is 18 residues. Trimming removed 0 bases from V and 3 bases from J, with 21 bases in between. CDR1 is MNHEY, CDR2 SVGEGT, per germline.